One sample yielded the 29 T cell receptor beta chains listed below, sequenced in a study of cytomegalovirus exposure and HLA in healthy donors. The PCR was carried out with 60 Vbeta primers and 13 Jbeta primers. The method was immunoSEQ multiplex PCR; TCRdb's version includes in-frame clones alone and lacks a portion of them. The data hold 120,000 or so clones, with approximately 75% observed a single time. The sequencing sample was made of PBMCs. Source of these receptors: a man over 45 in good health and CMV-seropositive.

In this sample, this clone turned up once. The J gene is TRBJ1-1, the V gene TRBV5-1; 8 bases match TRBD1. The length of the CDR3 is 15 residues. CDR1 SGHRS and CDR2 YFSETQ come from the germline V gene. The V and J ends lost 0 bases and 4 bases, in that order; junction bases with no gene match: 5. The CDR3 nucleotides read TGCGCCAGCAGCTTGGCAGGGGGACAGGCCACTGAAGCTTTCTTT. Protein product: CASSLAGGQATEAFF.

The V call is TRBV6-1, the J call TRBJ2-7; D perhaps matches TRBD2 (6 bases). The CDR3 is made up of 15 amino acids. With 2 bases removed from V and 5 bases from J, the gap between germline ends came to 16 bases. Germline lookup yields CDR1 MNHNS and CDR2 SASEGT. The CDR3 DNA reads as TGTGCCAGCAGTGAAATGGGACTTTCCTTCCACGAGCAGTACTTC. Amino acids: CASSEMGLSFHEQYF.

The CDR3 coding sequence is TGCGCCAGCAGCCAAGGACAGGGTTACAATGAGCAGTTCTTC. Its translation: CASSQGQGYNEQFF. The gene calls are TRBV4-1 and TRBJ2-1, with 7 bases identical to TRBD1. The CDR3 spans 14 residues. Germline CDR1 reads MGHRA; CDR2 reads YSYEKL. V was pared by 1 base and J by 4 bases, with 1 base of the junction left unmatched.

In regard to this clone: This could be a read error, since a much larger clone is one nucleotide away. The sample contains more than one DNA sequence encoding this CDR3. The V and J genes are TRBV7-3 and TRBJ1-1; D possibly corresponds to TRBD1 (6 bases). Germline CDR1 and CDR2: SGHTA and FQGTGA. CDR3 length: 13 amino acids. With 5 bases removed from V and 2 bases from J, the gap between germline ends came to 9 bases. The CDR3 sequence is CASSPQGNTEAFF. The CDR3 coding sequence is TGTGCCAGCAGCCCACAGGGAAACACTGAAGCTTTCTTT.

The rearrangement links TRBV4-3 to TRBJ2-7, with 9 positions matching TRBD2. V shed 5 bases, J shed 6 bases, and the junction held 8 bases outside the gene matches. The length of the CDR3 is 14 residues. Germline assignment: CDR1 LGHNA and CDR2 YSLEER. The CDR3 here is CASSWSSGSIEQYF. The CDR3 DNA is TGCGCCAGCAGCTGGAGTAGCGGGAGTATCGAGCAGTACTTC.

With regard to this clone: Other DNA sequences of this sample code for an identical CDR3. The chain uses TRBV2 and TRBJ1-5, with unresolved D. The CDR3 length is 16 residues. Trimming removed 4 bases from V and 1 base from J, with 14 bases in between. Looked up from germline, CDR1 is SNHLY and CDR2 is FYNNEI. The CDR3, as DNA: TGTGCCAGCAGTGTCGGAGGGTCAGCGAGCAATCAGCCCCAGCATTTT. It translates to CASSVGGSASNQPQHF. Full variable domain (missing parts from reference TRBV2 and TRBJ1-5): EPEVTQTPSHQVTQMGQEVILRCVPISNHLYFYWYRQILGQKVEFLVSFYNNEISEKSEIFDDQFSVERPDGSNFTLKIRSTKLEDSAMYFCASSVGGSASNQPQHFGDGTRLSIL.

The V and J genes are TRBV10-2 and TRBJ1-3; 7 bases map to TRBD1. Germline assignment: CDR1 WSHSY and CDR2 SAAADI. The CDR3 is 15 amino acids. Trimming cost V 7 bases and J 1 base; bases outside gene matches: 7. The CDR3 is CASTEDRISGNTIYF. Written as DNA, the CDR3 is TGCGCCAGCACCGAGGACAGGATTTCTGGAAACACCATATATTTT.

The CDR3 region is CASSLRTDTEAFF. In nucleotides, the CDR3 is TGCGCCAGCAGCCTAAGGACAGACACTGAAGCTTTCTTT. The chain has TRBV5-1 and TRBJ1-1; possibly TRBD1 for D (6 bases). Germline V lookup: CDR1 SGHRS, CDR2 YFSETQ. V lost 4 bases and J lost 3, with 10 bases in between. The CDR3 runs to 13 residues.

The CDR3 DNA is TGTGCCAGCAGTAAGGGACAGGGCACTGAAGCTTTCTTT. It encodes CASSKGQGTEAFF. The chain is built from TRBV27 and TRBJ1-1, with 9 nucleotides matching TRBD1. CDR3 length equals 13 residues. Germline values: CDR1 MNHEY, CDR2 SMNVEV (reference sequence). Trimming removed 5 bases from V and 4 bases from J; junction bases left unmatched: 2.

The chain links TRBV4-1 to TRBJ2-1, with D perhaps matching TRBD2 (7 bases). CDR3 size: 16 residues. CDR1 and CDR2 from the germline V gene are MGHRA and YSYEKL. Trimming took 6 bases from V and 2 from J, leaving 17 bases between them. The CDR3 reads CASRGRGIRAYNEQFF. CDR3 bases: TGCGCCAGCAGGGGGAGGGGGATCAGAGCCTACAATGAGCAGTTCTTC.

The chain has TRBV19 and TRBJ1-5; D may be TRBD1 (5 bases). The CDR3 covers 13 residues. CDR1 and CDR2 from the germline V gene are LNHDA and SQIVND (reference sequence). The V and J ends lost 5 bases and 7 bases respectively, with 12 bases between them. CDR3 residues: CASSLQGHQPQHF. As DNA, the CDR3 is TGTGCCAGTAGTTTGCAGGGTCACCAGCCCCAGCATTTT.

This chain uses TRBV7-8 with TRBJ1-6; 10 bases are a match to TRBD1. Germline CDR1 is SGHVS and CDR2 is FQNEAQ. This CDR3 region has 17 residues. V trimming: 5 bases; J trimming: 0 bases; junction bases outside the gene matches: 4. The CDR3 DNA reads as TGTGCCAGCAGCCCGAGGGACAGGGGCTCCTATAATTCACCCCTCCACTTT. It specifies CASSPRDRGSYNSPLHF.

This chain links TRBV9 with TRBJ2-1, with 12 bases lining up with TRBD2. Losses at the gene ends were 2 bases for V and 7 bases for J; bases not matched to a gene: 10. There are 17 residues in the CDR3. Germline V gene data show CDR1 as SGDLS and CDR2 as YYNGEE. Here the CDR3 reads CASSVLAGGPNSNEQFF. For the CDR3, the DNA is TGTGCCAGCAGCGTGCTAGCGGGAGGGCCAAACTCGAATGAGCAGTTCTTC. The full variable domain, its missing parts supplied by reference TRBV9 and TRBJ2-1, is DSGVTQTPKHLITATGQRVTLRCSPRSGDLSVYWYQQSLDQGLQFLIQYYNGEERAKGNILERFSAQQFPDLHSELNLSSLELGDSALYFCASSVLAGGPNSNEQFFGPGTRLTVL.

The gene calls are TRBV28 and TRBJ2-7, with a tentative D call TRBD2 (7 bases). Trimming shortened V by 6 bases and J by 4 bases, and 13 bases separated the two germline ends. The CDR3 covers 13 residues. Germline V gene sequence: CDR1 MDHEN, CDR2 SYDVKM. Here the CDR3 DNA reads TGTGCCAGCAGCCTCGGGGGGCCATACGAGCAGTACTTC. Translating it yields CASSLGGPYEQYF. Based on the CDR3 plus reference TRBV28 and TRBJ2-7, the full variable domain is DVKVTQSSRYLVKRTGEKVFLECVQDMDHENMFWYRQDPGLGLRLIYFSYDVKMKEKGDIPEGYSVSREKKERFSLILESASTNQTSMYLCASSLGGPYEQYFGPGTRLTVT.

There are many counts of this clone. The chain couples TRBV4-3 to TRBJ1-1, with D perhaps TRBD1 (5 bases). Germline lookup yields CDR1 LGHNA and CDR2 YSLEER. CDR3 length: 16 amino acids. The V end was cut by 0 bases, the J end by 1 base, with 12 bases between. Here the CDR3 reads CASSQEWQGRNTEAFF. Written as DNA, the CDR3 is TGCGCCAGCAGCCAAGAATGGCAGGGAAGGAACACTGAAGCTTTCTTT.

This clone came up a few times. The chain combines TRBV2 with TRBJ1-1; no reliable D call. The germline V and J ends were trimmed by 8 bases and 0 bases, with 13 bases remaining between them. The V gene's germline CDR1 is SNHLY and CDR2 FYNNEI. This CDR3 spans 14 amino acids. The CDR3 DNA reads TGTGCCAGCGGTGGAGGTTGGGTGAACACTGAAGCTTTCTTT. It is translated as CASGGGWVNTEAFF.

This clone turned up a few times. V is TRBV29-1 and J is TRBJ1-2; maybe TRBD1 (6 bases). This CDR3 is 13 amino acids long. Germline lookup yields CDR1 SQVTM and CDR2 ANQGSEA. V was cut by 7 bases and J by 0 bases, with 12 bases left in between. The CDR3 reads CSASGTPNYGYTF. The CDR3, as DNA: TGCAGCGCCTCCGGGACACCTAACTATGGCTACACCTTC. The full variable domain, its missing parts supplied by reference TRBV29-1 and TRBJ1-2, is SAVISQKPSRDICQRGTSLTIQCQVDSQVTMMFWYRQQPGQSLTLIATANQGSEATYESGFVIDKFPISRPNLTFSTLTVSNMSPEDSSIYLCSASGTPNYGYTFGSGTRLTVV.

This sequence joins TRBV5-6 and TRBJ1-4; 9 bases align to TRBD1. J was trimmed by 6 bases and V by 5 bases; bases with no gene match: 5. The CDR3 is made up of 14 amino acids. CDR1 is SGHDT, CDR2 YYEEEE, per germline. The CDR3: CASSLTGGDEKLFF. Here the CDR3 DNA reads TGTGCCAGCAGTTTGACAGGGGGGGATGAAAAACTGTTTTTT.

This clone was found a few times. The CDR3 bases are TGTGCCAGCAGTACGACGGGGAATACGCAGTATTTT. Encoded protein: CASSTTGNTQYF. The chain is built from TRBV6-6 and TRBJ2-3; D possibly corresponds to TRBD2 (5 bases). CDR1 is MNHNY, CDR2 SVGAGI, per germline (reference sequence). Trimming removed 5 bases at V and 7 bases at J, with 10 bases between. There are 12 residues in the CDR3.

V gene TRBV9 combines with J gene TRBJ2-3; a possible D gene is TRBD2 (6 bases). Germline lookup yields CDR1 SGDLS and CDR2 YYNGEE. Trimming pared 0 bases from V and 1 base from J, leaving 12 bases between. CDR3 length: 16 residues. Here the CDR3 reads CASSVAEGGGTDTQYF. As DNA, the CDR3 is TGTGCCAGCAGCGTAGCCGAGGGAGGAGGCACAGATACGCAGTATTTT. The full variable domain, with the rest looked up from reference TRBV9 and TRBJ2-3, is DSGVTQTPKHLITATGQRVTLRCSPRSGDLSVYWYQQSLDQGLQFLIQYYNGEERAKGNILERFSAQQFPDLHSELNLSSLELGDSALYFCASSVAEGGGTDTQYFGPGTRLTVL.

The chain couples TRBV5-4 to TRBJ2-7, with a tentative D call TRBD1 (6 bases). Germline lookup yields CDR1 SGHNT and CDR2 YYREEE (reference sequence). With 5 bases removed from V and 4 bases from J, the gap between germline ends came to 13 bases. The CDR3 contains 13 residues. This CDR3 reads CASSRAGVYEQYF. The CDR3 coding sequence is TGTGCCAGCAGTCGTGCAGGGGTGTACGAGCAGTACTTC.

The rearrangement links TRBV30 to TRBJ1-2; TRBD1 might be the D (6 bases). The CDR3 extends over 15 amino acids. Per germline, CDR1 GTSNPN and CDR2 SVGIG (reference sequence). Trimming pared 4 bases from V and 8 bases from J, leaving 23 bases between. The CDR3 here is CAWIPKGGRTVGYTF. CDR3 bases: TGTGCCTGGATCCCTAAAGGGGGTAGGACCGTCGGCTACACCTTC.

The gene calls are TRBV5-1 and TRBJ2-7; the match to TRBD1 covers 9 bases. This CDR3 is built from 16 residues. From germline, CDR1 is SGHRS and CDR2 YFSETQ. Trimming removed 0 bases from V and 0 bases from J; junction bases left unmatched: 4. CDR3 sequence (DNA): TGCGCCAGCAGCTTGGCCCCGACAGGGGGCTCCTACGAGCAGTACTTC. Translated: CASSLAPTGGSYEQYF.

The chain links TRBV9 to TRBJ2-1; 10 bases agree with TRBD2. V lost 0 bases, J lost 10 bases, and 7 bases stayed unmatched. Per germline, CDR1 SGDLS and CDR2 YYNGEE. The CDR3 has 15 amino acids. CDR3 bases: TGTGCCAGCAGCGTAGTATCTAGCGGGAGAGTCGAGCAGTTCTTC. Amino acids: CASSVVSSGRVEQFF.

The J gene is TRBJ1-2, the V gene TRBV30, with unresolved D. CDR1 is GTSNPN, CDR2 SVGIG, per germline (reference sequence). The CDR3 extends over 12 amino acids. V shed 2 bases and J shed 4 bases, with 8 bases lying between them. CDR3 nucleotide sequence: TGTGCCTGGAGTTTTTCGGTCTATGGCTACACCTTC. It translates to CAWSFSVYGYTF.

The chain recombines TRBV5-1 with TRBJ2-5; tentative D call: TRBD1 (6 bases). The CDR3 loop spans 14 amino acids. Trimming took off 4 bases at V and 4 bases at J, with 14 bases between the two ends. Germline CDR1 reads SGHRS; CDR2 reads YFSETQ. CDR3 nucleotides: TGCGCCAGCAGCGGACCGTCAGGGGTAGAGACCCAGTACTTC. This translates into CASSGPSGVETQYF.

The rearrangement links TRBV5-1 to TRBJ2-7, with TRBD1 matching over 10 bases. This CDR3 is built from 15 residues. Germline-derived CDR1 and CDR2 are SGHRS and YFSETQ. V shed 2 bases and J 6 bases; nucleotides not matched to a gene: 8. CDR3 DNA sequence: TGCGCCAGCAGCTTAACCGGGACAGGGGATAGCGAGCAGTACTTC. It encodes CASSLTGTGDSEQYF.

This chain uses TRBV29-1 with TRBJ2-5, with D uncertain. The CDR3 has 12 amino acids. Germline assignment: CDR1 SQVTM and CDR2 ANQGSEA. Trimming removed 7 bases at V and 3 bases at J, with 12 bases between. The CDR3 nucleotides are TGCAGCGCCAGACACGGTGAAGAGACCCAGTACTTC. It codes for CSARHGEETQYF.

This rearrangement joins TRBV9 to TRBJ1-6; D not certain. The CDR3 runs 16 residues. Trimming shortened V by 2 bases and J by 0 bases, and 9 bases separated the two germline ends. The germline gives CDR1 SGDLS, CDR2 YYNGEE. The CDR3 bases are TGTGCCAGCAGCGTCGGGAGGAGCTCCTATAATTCACCCCTCCACTTT. Protein: CASSVGRSSYNSPLHF.